This T cell receptor (beta chain) appears in the sequencing data of a study of T cells in Graves' hyperthyroidism and ophthalmopathy. The table lists this clonotype with many counts. TCR beta CDR3 region amplification was performed from RNA transcripts. The HTBI primer set drove a first-round RT-PCR of the TCR CDR3. TCRdb itself ran the multiplex PCR reads through MiXCR, one entry per CDR3 protein. Counted here are approximately 710,000 distinct CDR3 sequences, around 16% occurring once; the ten biggest clones make up 15% to 18%. Trimming pared 6 bases from V and 2 bases from J, leaving 7 bases between. Germline CDR1 reads SEHNR; CDR2 reads FQNEAQ (reference sequence). The length of the CDR3 is 12 residues.

The origin of this receptor is a man aged 50-59 years with Graves' hyperthyroidism. V is TRBV7-9 and J is TRBJ1-1; D remains ambiguous. Material for sequencing was blood. CDR3 protein: CASRPANTEAFF. In DNA, the CDR3 is TGTGCCAGCAGACCAGCAAACACTGAAGCTTTCTTT.